This T cell receptor beta chain was captured by sequencing in a study of blood T cell repertoires in COVID-19. There are a few counts of this clone. The table came from immunoSEQ multiplex PCR; TCRdb's copy has only in-frame clones and leaves some out. The sample includes 250,000 or so clones, around 84% of them seen just once. CDR1 and CDR2 from the germline V gene are ENHRY and SYGVKD. V was shortened by 10 bases and J by 9 bases, with 19 bases between the two germline ends. The CDR3 length is 13 residues. Which cohort a participant joined came from the clinical history participants gave. The TCR comes from a woman in her 50s who had been exposed to COVID-19. The chain joins TRBV10-3 to TRBJ2-1; perhaps TRBD2 as D (6 bases). The source material was PBMCs or T cells enriched from blood (not recorded which). CDR3 nucleotides: TGTGCCACTAACACACCCGGGGGTTCTGAGCAGTTCTTC. This translates into CATNTPGGSEQFF.